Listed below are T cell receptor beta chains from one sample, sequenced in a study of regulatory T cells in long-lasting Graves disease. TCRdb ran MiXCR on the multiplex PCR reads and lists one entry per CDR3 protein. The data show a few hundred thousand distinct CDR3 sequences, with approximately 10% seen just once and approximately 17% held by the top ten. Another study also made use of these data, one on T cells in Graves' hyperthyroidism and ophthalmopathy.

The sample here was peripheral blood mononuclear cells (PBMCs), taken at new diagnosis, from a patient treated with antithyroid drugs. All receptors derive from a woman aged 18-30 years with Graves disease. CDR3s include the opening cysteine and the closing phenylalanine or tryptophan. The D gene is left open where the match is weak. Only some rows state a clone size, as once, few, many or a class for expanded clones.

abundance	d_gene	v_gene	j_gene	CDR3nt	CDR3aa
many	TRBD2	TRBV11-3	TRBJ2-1	TGTGCCAGCAGCTCGGGGGCGGGGGGCTTCGATGAGCAGTTCTTC	CASSSGAGGFDEQFF
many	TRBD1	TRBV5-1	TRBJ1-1	TGCGCCAGCAGCTTACCAAGGGGGCGCACTGAAGCTTTCTTT	CASSLPRGRTEAFF
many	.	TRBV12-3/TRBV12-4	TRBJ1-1	TGTGCCAGCAGTTTAGAGGTATTTGGCACTGAAGCTTTCTTT	CASSLEVFGTEAFF
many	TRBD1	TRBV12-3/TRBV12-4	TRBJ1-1	TGTGCCAGCAGCCAATTCTCAGGGGGAGCTTTCTTT	CASSQFSGGAFF
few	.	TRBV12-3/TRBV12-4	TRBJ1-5	TGTGCCAGCAGTTATCGGGGGAGCAATCAGCCCCAGCATTTT	CASSYRGSNQPQHF
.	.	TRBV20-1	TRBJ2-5	TGCAGTGCTAGAGACGAGACGCGGGGCAACCAAGGGGCCCAGTACTTC	CSARDETRGNQGAQYF
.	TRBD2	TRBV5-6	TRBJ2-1	TGTGCCAGCAGCTCGGGACTAGCGGGAAGGACGTCCAATGAGCAGTTCTTC	CASSSGLAGRTSNEQFF
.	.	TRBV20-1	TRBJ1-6	TGCAGTGCTAGACCGCCGGGGGTAATAAATTCACCCCTCCACTTT	CSARPPGVINSPLHF
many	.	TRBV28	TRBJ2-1	TGTGCCAGCAGTTTCTGGAGCTATGAGCAGTTCTTC	CASSFWSYEQFF
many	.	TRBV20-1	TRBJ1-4	TGCAGTGTTGGGGCGGAGGCTAATGAAAAACTGTTTTTT	CSVGAEANEKLFF
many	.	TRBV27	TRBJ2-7	TGTGCCAGCAGTTTGTCTAGCACCTACGAGCAGTACTTC	CASSLSSTYEQYF
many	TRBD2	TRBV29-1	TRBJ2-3	TGCAGCGTTGGGGCTAGCGGTAGCTCAGATACGCAGTATTTT	CSVGASGSSDTQYF
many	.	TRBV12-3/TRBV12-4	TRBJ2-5	TGTGCCAGCAGCCCACCGCTAGCGCCCGGGGAGACCCAGTACTTC	CASSPPLAPGETQYF
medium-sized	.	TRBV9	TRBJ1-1	TGTGCCAGCAGCCACACAGGTCTGAACACTGAAGCTTTCTTT	CASSHTGLNTEAFF
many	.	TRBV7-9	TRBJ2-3	TGTGCCAGCAGCCCGCCGGGACCCACACTCACAGATACGCAGTATTTT	CASSPPGPTLTDTQYF
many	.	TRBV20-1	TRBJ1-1	TGCAGTGCTAGCCGCAGCCCGAACACTGAAGCTTTCTTT	CSASRSPNTEAFF
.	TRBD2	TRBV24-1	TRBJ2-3	TGTGCCACCAGTGAAGGACTAGCGTCGCCCGGGGATACGCAGTATTTT	CATSEGLASPGDTQYF
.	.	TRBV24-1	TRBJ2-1	TGTGCCACCAGTGATTTCTCGGCAGGGGACAATGAGCAGTTCTTC	CATSDFSAGDNEQFF
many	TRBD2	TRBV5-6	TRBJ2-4	TGTGCCAGCAGCTTGGGTGCTGGCGGCGGGAGGAGGATCATTCAGTACTTC	CASSLGAGGGRRIIQYF
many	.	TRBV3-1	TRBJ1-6	TGTGCCAGCAGCCAAGTTCCTGGCCGCCTCTCAAGCTCCTATAATTCACCCCTCCACTTT	CASSQVPGRLSSSYNSPLHF
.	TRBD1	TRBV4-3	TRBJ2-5	TGCGCCAGCAGCCAGGACCTCTTACAGGGGGTCGGAGAGACCCAGTACTTC	CASSQDLLQGVGETQYF
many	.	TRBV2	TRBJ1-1	TGTGCCAGCAGTGAATTTTCATCCTTGGGAGATACTGAAGCTTTCTTT	CASSEFSSLGDTEAFF
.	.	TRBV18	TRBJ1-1	TGTGCCAGCTCACACTCTAGGGGAACCGTGAACACTGAAGCTTTCTTT	CASSHSRGTVNTEAFF
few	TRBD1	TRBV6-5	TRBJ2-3	TGTGCCAGCAGTTACTCGACCCTAACAGGGGTTGGCACAGATACGCAGTATTTT	CASSYSTLTGVGTDTQYF
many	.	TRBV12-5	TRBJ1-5	TGTGCTAGTGCCCCTGGGGGGGGCAACCAGCCCCAGCATTTT	CASAPGGGNQPQHF
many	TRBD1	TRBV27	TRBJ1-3	TGTGCCAGCACCTTTACAGGGGAATCTGGAAACACCATATATTTT	CASTFTGESGNTIYF
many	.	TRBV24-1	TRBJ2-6	TGTGCCACCAGTGATTTTACAGGCTCTGGGGCCAACGTCCTGACTTTC	CATSDFTGSGANVLTF
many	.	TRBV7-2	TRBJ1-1	TGTGCCAGCAGCTTCGTAAGACACACTGAAGCTTTCTTT	CASSFVRHTEAFF
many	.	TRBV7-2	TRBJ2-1	TGTGCCAGCAGCTTATTAGCGCCTGACTACAATGAGCAGTTCTTC	CASSLLAPDYNEQFF
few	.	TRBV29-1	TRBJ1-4	TGCAGCGTAAAAGAGGATCCCGGGACAAAGTGGGAAAAACTGTTTTTT	CSVKEDPGTKWEKLFF
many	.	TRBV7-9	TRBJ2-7	TGTGCCAGCAGCCAGGGAATCGCCTACGAGCAGTACTTC	CASSQGIAYEQYF
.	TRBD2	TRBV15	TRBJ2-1	TGTGCCACCAGCAGAGAGAGGGGACTAGCGGGAGCGGGGGGGTACAATGAGCAGTTCTTC	CATSRERGLAGAGGYNEQFF
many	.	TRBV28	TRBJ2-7	TGTGCCAGCAGCCCGCTGTACAACAGGGGACTCTCCTACGAGCAGTACTTC	CASSPLYNRGLSYEQYF
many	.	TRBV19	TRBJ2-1	TGTGCCAGTAGTGCCGGTGCAGGGGTTACTGAGCAGTTCTTC	CASSAGAGVTEQFF
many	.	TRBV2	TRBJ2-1	TGTGCCAGCAGTGAAGAGGCAGAGCAGTTCTTC	CASSEEAEQFF
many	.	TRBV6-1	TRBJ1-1	TGTGCCAGCTGGTCGTTTGTATCCGACACTGAAGCTTTCTTT	CASWSFVSDTEAFF